This T cell receptor beta chain was captured in a study of blood T cell repertoires in COVID-19. The CDR3 spans 17 residues. V lost 0 bases to trimming and J lost 6 bases; unmatched junction nucleotides: 11. CDR1 and CDR2 from the germline V gene are SGDLS and YYNGEE. Generated by immunoSEQ multiplex PCR, the TCRdb table keeps only in-frame clones and is missing some. The table shows roughly 150,000 clones, with 79% occurring only once. The TCR originated in an older woman in a cohort exposed to, infected with or recovered from COVID-19 (not recorded which). Source material: PBMCs or T cells enriched from blood (not recorded which). This chain connects TRBV9 to TRBJ2-2; 7 bases are shared with TRBD1. As DNA, the CDR3 is TGTGCCAGCAGCGTAGCTCAAGAGGGGGCGCGGTCCGGGGAGCTGTTTTTT. The encoded protein is CASSVAQEGARSGELFF.